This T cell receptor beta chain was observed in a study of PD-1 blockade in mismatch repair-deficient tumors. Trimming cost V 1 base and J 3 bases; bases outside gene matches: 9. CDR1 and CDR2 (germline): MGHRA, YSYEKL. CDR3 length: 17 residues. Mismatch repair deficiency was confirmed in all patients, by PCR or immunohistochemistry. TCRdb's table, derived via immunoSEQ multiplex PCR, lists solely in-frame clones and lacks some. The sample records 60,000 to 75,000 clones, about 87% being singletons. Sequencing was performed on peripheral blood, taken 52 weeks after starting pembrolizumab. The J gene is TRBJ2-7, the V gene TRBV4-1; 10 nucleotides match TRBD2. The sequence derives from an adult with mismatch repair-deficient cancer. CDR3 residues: CASSQVLLAGVGYEQYF. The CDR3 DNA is TGCGCCAGCAGCCAAGTTCTCCTAGCGGGAGTTGGCTACGAGCAGTACTTC.